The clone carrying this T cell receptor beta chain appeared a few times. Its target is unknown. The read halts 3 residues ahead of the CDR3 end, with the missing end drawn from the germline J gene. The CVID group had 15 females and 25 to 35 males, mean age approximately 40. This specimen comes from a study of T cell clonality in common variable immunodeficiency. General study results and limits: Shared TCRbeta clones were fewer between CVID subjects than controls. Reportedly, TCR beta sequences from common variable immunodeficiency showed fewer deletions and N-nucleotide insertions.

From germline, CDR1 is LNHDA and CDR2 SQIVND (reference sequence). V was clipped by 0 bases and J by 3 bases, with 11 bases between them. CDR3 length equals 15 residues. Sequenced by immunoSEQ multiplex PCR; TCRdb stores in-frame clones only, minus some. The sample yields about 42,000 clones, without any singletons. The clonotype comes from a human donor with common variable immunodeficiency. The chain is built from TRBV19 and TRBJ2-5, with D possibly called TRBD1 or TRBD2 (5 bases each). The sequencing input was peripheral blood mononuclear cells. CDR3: CASSIDVRGEETQYF. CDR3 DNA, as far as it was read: TGTGCCAGTAGTATAGATGTAAGGGGAGAAGAGACC. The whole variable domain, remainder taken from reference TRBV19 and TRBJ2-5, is DGGITQSPKYLFRKEGQNVTLSCEQNLNHDAMYWYRQDPGQGLRLIYYSQIVNDFQKGDIAEGYSVSREKKESFPLTVTSAQKNPTAFYLCASSIDVRGEETQYFGPGTRLLVL.